The 21 T cell receptor beta chains given below trace back to one sample, sequenced in a study of shared clonotypes between healthy human individuals. The naive CD8 fraction comprised CD45RO-negative cells positively selected for CCR7 and excluded terminally differentiated effector memory CD45RA+ cells. The protocol was immunoSEQ multiplex PCR, while the TCRdb copy is restricted to in-frame clones and leaves out a portion. This sample has about 870,000 clones, with about 91% found just once. Material for sequencing was naive CD8+ T cells sorted from blood. The receptors stem from a man aged 25 to 45 in good health.

This chain connects TRBV11-2 to TRBJ2-7, with TRBD2 matching over 9 bases. The CDR3 sequence is 16 residues long. Germline CDR1 is SGHAT and CDR2 is FQNNGV. The J segment lost 0 bases and the V segment lost 5 bases, leaving 8 bases of the junction unmatched. In DNA, the CDR3 is TGTGCCAGCAGCAGCCGGCTAGCGGGGCCCTCCTACGAGCAGTACTTC. The encoded protein is CASSSRLAGPSYEQYF.

The CDR3 DNA sequence: TGCGCCAGCAGCCAAGAACGGGCAGGGAGTTTTGGCTACACCTTC. This gives the protein CASSQERAGSFGYTF. The chain uses TRBV4-3 and TRBJ1-2; TRBD1 might be the D (5 bases). From germline, CDR1 is LGHNA and CDR2 YSLEER. Trimming removed 0 bases at V and 7 bases at J, with 15 bases between. The length of the CDR3 is 15 residues.

The count of this clone is one. The rearrangement uses TRBV7-7 and TRBJ2-7, with 7 bases matching TRBD1. Losses at the gene ends were 5 bases for V and 3 bases for J; bases not matched to a gene: 10. In germline, CDR1 is SSHAT, CDR2 FNYEAQ (reference sequence). This CDR3 region has 15 residues. The CDR3 protein is CASSPGTDSYYEQYF. DNA of the CDR3: TGTGCCAGCAGCCCCGGGACAGACAGCTACTACGAGCAGTACTTC.

Only a few counts were recorded for this clone. J is TRBJ2-1 and V is TRBV19; tentative D call: TRBD2 (5 bases). The germline V and J ends were trimmed by 5 bases and 1 base, with 12 bases remaining between them. Germline values: CDR1 LNHDA, CDR2 SQIVND (reference sequence). This CDR3 is built from 15 residues. The DNA of the CDR3 is TGTGCCAGTAGTTTCCTAGGCGGGTCCTACAATGAGCAGTTCTTC. Its translation is CASSFLGGSYNEQFF. Filled out from reference TRBV19 and TRBJ2-1, the complete variable domain reads DGGITQSPKYLFRKEGQNVTLSCEQNLNHDAMYWYRQDPGQGLRLIYYSQIVNDFQKGDIAEGYSVSREKKESFPLTVTSAQKNPTAFYLCASSFLGGSYNEQFFGPGTRLTVL.

The chain links TRBV9 to TRBJ2-1; D is possibly TRBD2 (5 bases). Germline V lookup: CDR1 SGDLS, CDR2 YYNGEE. V lost 0 bases to trimming and J lost 0 bases, with 16 bases between them. CDR3 length equals 18 residues. The CDR3 DNA follows: TGTGCCAGCAGCGTAGAAGGGAGCGCGGTAAGCTCCTACAATGAGCAGTTCTTC. Residues: CASSVEGSAVSSYNEQFF.

The rearrangement joins TRBV7-9 to TRBJ2-7, with unresolved D. The germline gives CDR1 SEHNR, CDR2 FQNEAQ (reference sequence). This CDR3 is built from 11 residues. The V end was cut by 6 bases, the J end by 2 bases, with 5 bases between. This CDR3 is CASRDPYEQYF. The CDR3 nucleotides are TGTGCCAGCAGAGATCCCTACGAGCAGTACTTC.

The chain has TRBV28 and TRBJ2-7; D uncertain. The CDR3 spans 12 residues. Trimming pared 10 bases from V and 0 bases from J, leaving 10 bases between. CDR1 and CDR2 (germline): MDHEN, SYDVKM. CDR3 bases: TGTGCCACAGTAAGGAGCTCCTACGAGCAGTACTTC. Residues: CATVRSSYEQYF. Full variable domain (remainder filled in from reference TRBV28 and TRBJ2-7): DVKVTQSSRYLVKRTGEKVFLECVQDMDHENMFWYRQDPGLGLRLIYFSYDVKMKEKGDIPEGYSVSREKKERFSLILESASTNQTSMYLCATVRSSYEQYFGPGTRLTVT.

The rearrangement links TRBV6-6 to TRBJ2-7; D is ambiguous. Germline-derived CDR1 and CDR2 are MNHNY and SVGAGI (reference sequence). V was cut by 5 bases and J by 6 bases, with 11 bases left in between. The CDR3 has 12 residues. DNA of the CDR3: TGTGCCAGCAGTACCACCCGGCCCGAGCAGTACTTC. It is translated as CASSTTRPEQYF.

The rearrangement uses TRBV4-3 and TRBJ2-1; D could derive from TRBD1 or TRBD2 (5 bases each). In germline, CDR1 is LGHNA, CDR2 YSLEER. V was trimmed by 2 bases and J by 4 bases, leaving 15 bases between them. The CDR3 is 16 amino acids. Here the CDR3 DNA reads TGCGCCAGCAGCCAAAGTACTTCTGGGGGTTACAATGAGCAGTTCTTC. This encodes CASSQSTSGGYNEQFF.

This chain uses TRBV27 with TRBJ2-1; 7 bases are shared with TRBD2. Germline V gene lookup returns CDR1 MNHEY and CDR2 SMNVEV (reference sequence). V lost 6 bases and J lost 5; bases outside the gene matches: 1. The CDR3 runs 12 residues. The CDR3 sequence is CASRGGDNEQFF. DNA of the CDR3: TGTGCCAGCAGGGGGGGGGACAATGAGCAGTTCTTC.

The chain is built from TRBV29-1 and TRBJ2-3; 7 nucleotides line up with TRBD1. CDR3 length: 15 residues. Germline V CDR1 and CDR2: SQVTM, ANQGSEA. With 3 bases clipped from V and 3 bases from J, the junction kept 9 bases outside the gene matches. CDR3 amino acids: CSVEILGQNTDTQYF. CDR3 in DNA: TGCAGCGTTGAGATATTGGGACAGAATACAGATACGCAGTATTTT.

The genes are TRBV7-9 and TRBJ2-2; tentatively, D is TRBD1 (6 bases). Trimming cost V 5 bases and J 1 base, with 11 bases left between them. The length of the CDR3 is 15 residues. Germline CDR1 and CDR2: SEHNR and FQNEAQ (reference sequence). The CDR3 coding sequence is TGTGCCAGCAGCCCTAAGGACAGGAACACCGGGGAGCTGTTTTTT. As protein: CASSPKDRNTGELFF.

The CDR3 is CASSYSAGGNEKLFF. CDR3 DNA sequence: TGTGCCAGCAGTTACTCGGCAGGAGGGAATGAAAAACTGTTTTTT. The rearrangement joins TRBV6-5 to TRBJ1-4; no clear D gene. V lost 0 bases to trimming and J lost 5 bases, with 10 bases between them. Germline values: CDR1 MNHEY, CDR2 SVGAGI. The CDR3 length is 15 residues.

V and J are TRBV5-6 and TRBJ2-1, with TRBD2 matching 9 bases. Trimming took 6 bases from V and 4 from J; bases not matched to a gene: 11. The V gene's germline CDR1 is SGHDT and CDR2 YYEEEE. This CDR3 spans 16 amino acids. The DNA for the CDR3 is TGTGCCAGCAACCGCCCCACTAGCGGGTTATACAATGAGCAGTTCTTC. Protein: CASNRPTSGLYNEQFF.

The rearrangement uses TRBV9 and TRBJ2-7, with D perhaps matching TRBD2 (5 bases). The V gene lost 4 bases and the J gene lost 3 bases, with 11 bases spanning the gap. The germline V gene encodes CDR1 SGDLS and CDR2 YYNGEE. This CDR3 is built from 13 residues. The CDR3 loop reads CASSPPRDYEQYF. The CDR3 DNA is TGTGCCAGCAGCCCTCCGAGGGACTACGAGCAGTACTTC.

The chain employs TRBV7-3 and TRBJ2-5, with TRBD2 identical over 8 bases. The CDR3 has 15 residues. Trimming took 3 bases from V and 5 from J; bases not matched to a gene: 8. CDR1 is SGHTA, CDR2 FQGTGA, per germline. For the CDR3, the DNA is TGTGCCAGCAGCTTTGACGGGAGGGCCGGGGAGACCCAGTACTTC. Residues: CASSFDGRAGETQYF.

The CDR3 region is CASSDESFGYNEQFF. CDR3 sequence (DNA): TGTGCCAGCAGTGATGAGTCCTTTGGGTACAATGAGCAGTTCTTC. The genes are TRBV2 and TRBJ2-1; no clear D. The germline gives CDR1 SNHLY, CDR2 FYNNEI. Trimming took off 3 bases at V and 4 bases at J, with 13 bases between the two ends. The CDR3 loop spans 15 amino acids.

V is TRBV7-9 and J is TRBJ2-2; possibly TRBD2 for D (5 bases). CDR1 and CDR2 (germline): SEHNR, FQNEAQ (reference sequence). The CDR3 sequence is 17 residues long. Trimming left V 6 bases short and J 6 bases short, with 23 bases between. The CDR3 coding sequence is TGTGCCAGCAGTTCCGCGACTACGGCACCCCGCCCCGGGGAGCTGTTTTTT. As protein: CASSSATTAPRPGELFF.

With respect to this clone: This CDR3 is also generated by other DNA sequences in the sample. This sequence joins TRBV9 and TRBJ2-7, with 11 nucleotides matching TRBD2. With V trimmed by 2 bases and J by 2 bases, 3 bases remained unmatched. This CDR3 region has 15 residues. CDR1 SGDLS and CDR2 YYNGEE come from the germline V gene. In DNA form, the CDR3 reads TGTGCCAGCAGCGTCGGGACTAGCGGTGCCTACGAGCAGTACTTC. It encodes CASSVGTSGAYEQYF.

This clone was picked up a small number of times. The V gene is TRBV4-1, the J gene TRBJ2-2; D is uncertain. The CDR3 covers 18 residues. Germline CDR1 MGHRA, CDR2 YSYEKL. With 3 bases removed from V and 3 bases from J, the gap between germline ends came to 20 bases. CDR3 amino acids: CASSHPLVALGHTGELFF. CDR3 bases: TGCGCCAGCAGCCACCCTCTTGTCGCCCTAGGGCACACCGGGGAGCTGTTTTTT.

The chain couples TRBV7-9 to TRBJ2-5, with 9 bases aligning to TRBD2. Per germline, CDR1 SEHNR and CDR2 FQNEAQ (reference sequence). The CDR3 sequence is 16 residues long. V gave up 1 base and J gave up 0 bases; unmatched junction bases: 3. In DNA, the CDR3 is TGTGCCAGCAGCTTAGTGGCGGGGGGGTACCAAGAGACCCAGTACTTC. This encodes CASSLVAGGYQETQYF.